The 24 T cell receptor beta chains below were found in one sample sequenced in a study of Ad26.COV2.S vaccination and SARS-CoV-2 variants. As for treatment: around 19 received Ad26.COV2.S at low or high dose, single or two shots; roughly five received placebo; per-sample allocation not given. At day 63 after the first vaccine or placebo injection, samples were drawn. Some clones are missing from TCRdb's copy, which holds only in-frame ones; the method was immunoSEQ multiplex PCR. The sample includes 200,000 to 250,000 clones, roughly 88% of them seen just once. The starting material was peripheral blood, obtained in a trial of Ad26.COV2.S vaccine versus placebo. The source of these receptors is a person between 18 and 60 years old who received the Ad26.COV2.S COVID-19 vaccine or a placebo.

CDR3: CAWRKGWSLNTEAFF. In DNA form, the CDR3 reads TGTGCCTGGAGAAAGGGATGGTCATTGAACACTGAAGCTTTCTTT. This rearrangement joins TRBV30 to TRBJ1-1, with D unresolved. V lost 3 bases and J 0 bases, leaving 14 bases between the germline ends. Per the germline V gene, CDR1 is GTSNPN and CDR2 is SVGIG (reference sequence). CDR3 size: 15 residues.

This clone has just one count. The V gene is TRBV7-8, the J gene TRBJ1-2; D is undetermined. The germline V and J ends were trimmed by 1 base and 5 bases, with 11 bases remaining between them. Germline V gives CDR1 SGHVS, CDR2 FQNEAQ. The CDR3 is made up of 14 amino acids. The CDR3 protein is CASSLELSGYGYTF. In nucleotides, the CDR3 is TGTGCCAGCAGCTTAGAGCTTTCGGGATATGGCTACACCTTC.

This clone has only one observation. The gene calls are TRBV10-3 and TRBJ2-2; maybe TRBD2 (6 bases). The germline V gene encodes CDR1 ENHRY and CDR2 SYGVKD. The CDR3 consists of 14 residues. V lost 10 bases and J 7 bases, leaving 19 bases between the germline ends. The CDR3 coding sequence is TGTGCCACCCGTCAACGGGAGAAGGACGGGGAGCTGTTTTTT. Residues: CATRQREKDGELFF.

This rearrangement joins TRBV5-1 to TRBJ1-3; a weak D match, TRBD1 (6 bases). V gave up 0 bases and J gave up 0 bases, with 7 bases separating them. The germline CDR1 and CDR2 sequences are SGHRS and YFSETQ. The CDR3 sequence is 15 residues long. CDR3 residues: CASSLEGGSGNTIYF. The CDR3 DNA is TGCGCCAGCAGCTTGGAAGGGGGCTCTGGAAACACCATATATTTT.

The rearrangement joins TRBV7-2 to TRBJ1-6, with D perhaps TRBD1 (5 bases). Between the trimmed V and J ends, which lost 2 bases and 10 bases, there was a span of 15 bases. Germline loops: CDR1 SGHTA, CDR2 FQGNSA. The CDR3 contains 15 residues. The CDR3 sequence: CASSLQGRAGSPLHF. CDR3 nucleotide sequence: TGTGCCAGCAGCTTACAGGGCAGGGCAGGGTCACCCCTCCACTTT.

The chain uses TRBV7-2 and TRBJ2-3; 7 nucleotides align to TRBD1. Germline loops: CDR1 SGHTA, CDR2 FQGNSA. Trimming at V came to 2 bases and at J to 4 bases, leaving 6 bases not matched to a gene. The length of the CDR3 is 15 residues. DNA for the CDR3: TGTGCCAGCAGCTTAAAACAGGGGCGGGCAGATACGCAGTATTTT. This codes for CASSLKQGRADTQYF.

This rearrangement joins TRBV19 to TRBJ1-2; TRBD1 matches 7 bases. After removal of 5 bases from V and 0 bases from J, the junction contained 9 bases not matched to a gene. The germline gives CDR1 LNHDA, CDR2 SQIVND (reference sequence). The CDR3 contains 16 residues. CDR3 DNA sequence: TGTGCCAGTAGTGGCCGGGACAGAACCTCTAACTATGGCTACACCTTC. Its translation is CASSGRDRTSNYGYTF.

The V gene is TRBV7-3, the J gene TRBJ2-1; 10 bases map to TRBD2. The CDR3 length is 16 residues. CDR1 is SGHTA and CDR2 is FQGTGA in the germline V gene. Unmatched junction bases numbered 6, after V lost 3 bases and J lost 4 bases. In nucleotides, the CDR3 is TGTGCCAGCAGCTTCGGTAGCGGGGGGAATTACAATGAGCAGTTCTTC. It is translated as CASSFGSGGNYNEQFF.

The chain uses TRBV6-5 and TRBJ1-2, with TRBD1 identical over 7 bases. In germline, CDR1 is MNHEY, CDR2 SVGAGI. V dropped 2 bases and J dropped 4; count of bases not matched to a gene: 4. The CDR3 has 14 amino acids. For the CDR3, the DNA is TGTGCCAGCAGTTACGACAGGGTGGGCTATGGCTACACCTTC. Its protein is CASSYDRVGYGYTF.

The CDR3 DNA sequence: TGTGCCAGCAGCTATGACAGCCCCGAGCAGTACTTC. It codes for CASSYDSPEQYF. The rearrangement uses TRBV7-2 and TRBJ2-7; possibly TRBD1 for D (5 bases). This CDR3 has 12 amino acids. V was trimmed by 4 bases and J by 6 bases, leaving 10 bases between them. The germline gives CDR1 SGHTA, CDR2 FQGNSA.

The chain links TRBV28 to TRBJ2-7; 8 bases are a match to TRBD1. V shed 0 bases and J 10 bases; nucleotides not matched to a gene: 2. Germline CDR1 reads MDHEN; CDR2 reads SYDVKM. The CDR3 sequence is 12 residues long. CDR3 region: CASSLWDRAQYF. CDR3 nucleotide sequence: TGTGCCAGCAGTTTATGGGACAGGGCCCAGTACTTC.

The chain is built from TRBV14 and TRBJ1-2; no definite D call. The V gene's germline CDR1 is SGHDN and CDR2 FVKESK. Trimming took off 0 bases at V and 4 bases at J, with 6 bases between the two ends. The length of the CDR3 is 13 residues. The CDR3 is CASSQDSIYGYTF. For the CDR3, the DNA is TGTGCCAGCAGCCAAGACAGCATCTATGGCTACACCTTC.

DNA of the CDR3: TGTGCCAGCAGCCAATTGGGGACAGGGGCCTATGGCTACACCTTC. It yields the protein CASSQLGTGAYGYTF. The J gene is TRBJ1-2, the V gene TRBV16, with 10 bases fitting TRBD1. The CDR3 sequence is 15 residues long. V was pared by 1 base and J by 4 bases, with 3 bases of the junction left unmatched. Germline V gene data show CDR1 as KGHSY and CDR2 as FQNENV.

The gene calls are TRBV5-5 and TRBJ2-2; the D call may be TRBD1 or TRBD2 (5 bases each). CDR1 is SGHKS and CDR2 is YYEKEE in the germline V gene (reference sequence). The CDR3 is 14 amino acids. V lost 0 bases and J lost 11, with 14 bases in between. CDR3 loop: CASSLGGIGRELFF. Here the CDR3 DNA reads TGTGCCAGCAGCTTGGGGGGCATAGGGAGAGAGCTGTTTTTT.

This clone occurred once. The chain uses TRBV7-3 and TRBJ2-1; D might be TRBD1 or TRBD2, each matching 6 bases. Per germline, CDR1 SGHTA and CDR2 FQGTGA. Trimming removed 5 bases from V and 8 bases from J, with 16 bases in between. This CDR3 has 14 residues. The CDR3 nucleotides are TGTGCCAGCAGCCATGGAGGGACAAACTATGAGCAGTTCTTC. This translates into CASSHGGTNYEQFF.

The rearrangement links TRBV3-1 (or the pseudogene TRBV3-2) to TRBJ1-6; 10 nucleotides line up with TRBD1. The J segment lost 11 bases and the V segment lost 1 base, leaving 2 bases of the junction unmatched. Germline-derived CDR1 and CDR2 are LGHDT and YNNKEL (reference sequence). The CDR3 loop spans 14 amino acids. CDR3 sequence (DNA): TGTGCCAGCAGCCAAGGGGACAGGGGTCCACCCCTCCACTTT. Protein product: CASSQGDRGPPLHF.

The chain combines TRBV9 with TRBJ1-2; 7 bases align to TRBD1. CDR1 and CDR2 from the germline V gene are SGDLS and YYNGEE. This CDR3 has 13 residues. The V and J ends lost 4 bases and 4 bases, in that order; junction bases with no gene match: 4. The CDR3 DNA is TGTGCCAGCAGCTCGGACAGGCCCTATGGCTACACCTTC. This gives the protein CASSSDRPYGYTF.

This chain joins TRBV9 and TRBJ2-2; D ambiguous. Looked up from germline, CDR1 is SGDLS and CDR2 is YYNGEE. CDR3 length equals 14 residues. With 3 bases removed from V and 4 bases from J, the gap between germline ends came to 10 bases. Written as DNA, the CDR3 is TGTGCCAGCAGCGCAGACCGCTTCACCGGGGAGCTGTTTTTT. This sequence encodes CASSADRFTGELFF.

The rearrangement joins TRBV5-1 to TRBJ1-1; 9 bases fit TRBD1. J lost 6 bases, V lost 4 bases, and 7 bases had no gene match. The CDR3 runs 14 residues. Germline CDR1 SGHRS, CDR2 YFSETQ. The CDR3 here is CASSLGQGYSEAFF. In DNA, the CDR3 is TGCGCCAGCAGCCTAGGACAGGGGTACTCTGAAGCTTTCTTT. Based on the CDR3 plus reference TRBV5-1 and TRBJ1-1, the full variable domain is KAGVTQTPRYLIKTRGQQVTLSCSPISGHRSVSWYQQTPGQGLQFLFEYFSETQRNKGNFPGRFSGRQFSNSRSEMNVSTLELGDSALYLCASSLGQGYSEAFFGQGTRLTVV.

The CDR3 spells CASSFSPGTEQFF. The CDR3 DNA reads TGTGCCAGCAGCTTCTCGCCCGGGACCGAGCAGTTCTTC. This chain connects TRBV5-4 to TRBJ2-1, with D perhaps assigned TRBD1 or TRBD2 (5 bases each). The ends were cut back, 2 bases at V and 10 bases at J, with 13 bases in the middle. Germline V gene sequence: CDR1 SGHNT, CDR2 YYREEE (reference sequence). The CDR3 has 13 residues.

V usage is TRBV7-9 and J usage is TRBJ1-2; the D gene is possibly TRBD1 (5 bases). Germline lookup yields CDR1 SEHNR and CDR2 FQNEAQ (reference sequence). This CDR3 contains 16 residues. Trimming pared 0 bases from V and 0 bases from J, leaving 11 bases between. The DNA of the CDR3 is TGTGCCAGCAGCTTAGCCTCCGGACAATCTAACTATGGCTACACCTTC. Translating it yields CASSLASGQSNYGYTF.

The genes are TRBV3-1 (or the pseudogene TRBV3-2) and TRBJ1-1; D is uncertain. CDR3 length equals 15 residues. The germline gives CDR1 LGHDT, CDR2 YNNKEL (reference sequence). Trimming stripped 4 bases from V and 1 base from J, with 13 bases between. The CDR3 sequence is CASSPIQGANTEAFF. The CDR3 nucleotides read TGTGCCAGCAGCCCGATCCAAGGAGCGAACACTGAAGCTTTCTTT.

This clone was seen just once. The chain has TRBV4-1 and TRBJ2-7; 12 bases agree with TRBD1. CDR3 length: 18 residues. V gave up 0 bases and J gave up 7 bases; unmatched junction bases: 13. Germline assignment: CDR1 MGHRA and CDR2 YSYEKL. CDR3 sequence (DNA): TGCGCCAGCAGCCAAGATGGGAACCAGGGACAGGGGGCGCGGGAGCAGTACTTC. Amino acids: CASSQDGNQGQGAREQYF.

On this clone itself: Other nucleotide sequences from this sample produce the same CDR3. This rearrangement joins TRBV12-3 or TRBV12-4 to TRBJ2-7; D unresolved. The CDR3 runs to 12 residues. V shed 0 bases and J shed 4 bases, with 4 bases lying between them. The CDR3 reads CASSLAGYEQYF. DNA of the CDR3: TGTGCCAGCAGTTTAGCGGGTTACGAGCAGTACTTC.